This TCR beta chain was sequenced in a study of cytomegalovirus exposure and HLA in healthy donors. Findings and limits, study-wide: Later work associated approximately 17,000 TCR beta sequences with HLA alleles at 0.05 false discovery rate. Presence/absence comparisons presumed near-even sequencing depth among donors. Fewer N-insertions than the approximately 700-donor mean were reportedly shown by an Asian-associated ancestry cluster in a later analysis. Confirmation in vitro established that a few CMV-associated chains were specific for CMV antigens.

About this clone itself: The antigen is undetermined.

The PCR made use of 60 Vbeta and 13 Jbeta primers. TCRdb's copy holds only in-frame clones and misses some; the assay was immunoSEQ multiplex PCR. This table has over 110,000 clones, 82% appearing once. The TCR comes from a male donor in good health and CMV-seronegative. The sample consisted of PBMCs.

The CDR3 DNA reads TGTGCCAGCAGCTATCGGACTAGCGGCCCCAATGAGCAGTTCTTC. It encodes CASSYRTSGPNEQFF. The chain recombines TRBV5-8 with TRBJ2-1, with 10 bases fitting TRBD2. Germline loops: CDR1 SGHTS, CDR2 YDEGEE. The CDR3 length is 15 residues. V was clipped by 3 bases and J by 6 bases; unmatched bases: 6.